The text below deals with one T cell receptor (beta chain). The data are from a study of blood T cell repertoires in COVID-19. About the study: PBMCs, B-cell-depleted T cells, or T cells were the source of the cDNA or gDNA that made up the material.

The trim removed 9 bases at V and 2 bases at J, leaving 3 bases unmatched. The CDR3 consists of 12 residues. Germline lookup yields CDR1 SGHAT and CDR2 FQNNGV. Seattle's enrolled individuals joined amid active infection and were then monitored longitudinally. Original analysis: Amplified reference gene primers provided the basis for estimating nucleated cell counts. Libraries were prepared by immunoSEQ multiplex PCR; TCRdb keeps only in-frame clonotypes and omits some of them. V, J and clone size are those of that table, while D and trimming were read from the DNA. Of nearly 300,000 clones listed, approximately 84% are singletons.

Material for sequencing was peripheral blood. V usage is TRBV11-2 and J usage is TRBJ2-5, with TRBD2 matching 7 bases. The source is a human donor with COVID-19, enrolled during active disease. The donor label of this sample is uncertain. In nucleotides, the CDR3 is TGTGCCAGTTCGCGGGGGCAAGAGACCCAGTACTTC. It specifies CASSRGQETQYF.